This T cell receptor beta chain was sequenced during a study of cytomegalovirus exposure and HLA in healthy donors. Study-level points and caveats: Confirmation was obtained in vitro that a few CMV-associated chains are specific for CMV antigens.

Looked up from germline, CDR1 is LNHNV and CDR2 is YYDKDF (reference sequence). The CDR3 is made up of 14 amino acids. Trimming took 0 bases from V and 6 from J, leaving 9 bases between them. A note on this clone: The antigen remains undetermined.

Vbeta (60) and Jbeta (13) primers were used in the PCR. The method was immunoSEQ multiplex PCR; TCRdb's version includes in-frame clones alone and lacks a portion of them. The sample includes 150,000 to 180,000 clones, approximately 72% of them seen just once. V gene TRBV15 combines with J gene TRBJ1-5; unclear D gene. Sequencing was done on a sample of PBMCs. This receptor was identified in a man younger than 35 in good health and CMV-seronegative. The chain's CDR3 is CATSRDPGGQPQHF. The CDR3 nucleotides read TGTGCCACCAGCAGAGATCCGGGAGGTCAGCCCCAGCATTTT.